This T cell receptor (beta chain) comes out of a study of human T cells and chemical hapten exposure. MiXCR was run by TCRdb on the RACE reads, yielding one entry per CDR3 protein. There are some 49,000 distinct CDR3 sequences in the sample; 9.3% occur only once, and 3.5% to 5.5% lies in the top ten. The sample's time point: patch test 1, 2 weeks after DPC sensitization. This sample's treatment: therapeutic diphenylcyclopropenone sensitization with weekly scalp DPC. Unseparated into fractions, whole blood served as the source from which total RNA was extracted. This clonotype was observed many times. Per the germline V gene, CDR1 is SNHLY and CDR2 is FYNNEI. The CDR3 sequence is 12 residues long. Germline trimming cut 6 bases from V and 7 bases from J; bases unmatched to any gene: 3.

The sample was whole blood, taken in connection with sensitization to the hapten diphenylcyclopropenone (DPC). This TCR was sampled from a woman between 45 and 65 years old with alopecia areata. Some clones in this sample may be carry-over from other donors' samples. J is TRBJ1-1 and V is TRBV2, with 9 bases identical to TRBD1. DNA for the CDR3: TGTGCCAGCAGGGACAGGGGTGGTGAAGCTTTCTTT. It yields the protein CASRDRGGEAFF.